Below are 23 T cell receptor beta chains sequenced from a single sample in a study of cytomegalovirus exposure and HLA in healthy donors. Produced via immunoSEQ multiplex PCR; TCRdb's table is partial and in-frame only. The repertoire holds approximately 270,000 clones, with 90% as singletons. Specimen: PBMCs. Source of these receptors: a woman aged 18 to 35 in good health and CMV-seronegative.

CDR3 amino acids: CASRGQGSGNTIYF. In DNA form, the CDR3 reads TGTGCCAGCAGAGGACAGGGCTCTGGAAACACCATATATTTT. This chain joins TRBV6-5 and TRBJ1-3, with 8 bases aligning to TRBD1. This CDR3 is built from 14 residues. The V gene end was trimmed by 6 bases and the J gene end by 0 bases; junction bases not matched to a gene: 1. CDR1 is MNHEY, CDR2 SVGAGI, per germline.

V and J are TRBV2 and TRBJ1-2, with D possibly TRBD1 on 5 matching bases. CDR3 length: 15 amino acids. Germline V gene lookup returns CDR1 SNHLY and CDR2 FYNNEI. The V and J ends lost 1 base and 4 bases respectively, with 13 bases between them. The CDR3 coding sequence is TGTGCCAGCAGTGAAGACGGGGGGGGAGTCTATGGCTACACCTTC. Protein: CASSEDGGGVYGYTF.

The gene calls are TRBV7-2 and TRBJ2-5; D is uncertain. The CDR3 covers 14 residues. The germline V and J ends were trimmed by 1 base and 3 bases, with 9 bases remaining between them. Looked up from germline, CDR1 is SGHTA and CDR2 is FQGNSA. The CDR3 protein is CASSLVSTEETQYF. CDR3 bases: TGTGCCAGCAGCTTAGTCTCCACAGAAGAGACCCAGTACTTC.

The chain employs TRBV5-8 and TRBJ2-5; 10 nucleotides match TRBD1. V shed 0 bases and J 9 bases; nucleotides not matched to a gene: 5. CDR1 and CDR2 (germline): SGHTS, YDEGEE. This CDR3 region has 14 residues. The CDR3 spells CASSLGTGGMSQYF. As DNA, the CDR3 is TGTGCCAGCAGCTTGGGGACAGGGGGTATGTCCCAGTACTTC. Full variable domain (rest looked up from reference TRBV5-8 and TRBJ2-5): EAGVTQSPTHLIKTRGQQATLRCSPISGHTSVYWYQQALGLGLQFLLWYDEGEERNRGNFPPRFSGRQFPNYSSELNVNALELEDSALYLCASSLGTGGMSQYFGPGTRLLVL.

The table lists this clone with a few counts. This chain uses TRBV9 with TRBJ1-2; TRBD1 aligns across 10 bases. Germline V gives CDR1 SGDLS, CDR2 YYNGEE. The CDR3 has 15 amino acids. After removal of 4 bases from V and 2 bases from J, the junction contained 5 bases not matched to a gene. The CDR3 spells CASSPSGQGNYGYTF. The DNA for the CDR3 is TGTGCCAGCAGCCCATCGGGACAGGGGAACTATGGCTACACCTTC.

The chain is built from TRBV7-9 and TRBJ2-7; 8 bases map to TRBD1. V was pared by 5 bases and J by 5 bases, with 11 bases of the junction left unmatched. This CDR3 contains 15 residues. CDR1 and CDR2 from the germline V gene are SEHNR and FQNEAQ (reference sequence). CDR3 DNA sequence: TGTGCCAGCAGCCCTCGACAGGGGCTCAGGAACGAGCAGTACGTC. This gives the protein CASSPRQGLRNEQYV.

The chain employs TRBV6-5 and TRBJ1-2; no clear D. This CDR3 contains 14 residues. Germline lookup yields CDR1 MNHEY and CDR2 SVGAGI. The germline V and J ends were trimmed by 6 bases and 3 bases, with 14 bases remaining between them. The CDR3 sequence: CASRPFWADYGYTF. In nucleotides, the CDR3 is TGTGCCAGCAGACCCTTTTGGGCAGACTATGGCTACACCTTC.

The chain uses TRBV5-6 and TRBJ2-7; 8 nucleotides align to TRBD1. Germline trimming cut 0 bases from V and 7 bases from J; bases unmatched to any gene: 6. Germline loops: CDR1 SGHDT, CDR2 YYEEEE. This CDR3 comprises 14 residues. CDR3 loop: CASSLDARGREQYF. The CDR3 bases are TGTGCCAGCAGCTTGGATGCCAGGGGGCGAGAGCAGTACTTC.

The J gene is TRBJ1-1, the V gene TRBV6-5; TRBD1 might be the D (5 bases). From germline, CDR1 is MNHEY and CDR2 SVGAGI. V dropped 2 bases and J dropped 10 bases, with 11 bases sitting between them. The CDR3 is 12 amino acids. In DNA, the CDR3 is TGTGCCAGCAGTTACGACAGTTTCACAGCTTTCTTT. It yields the protein CASSYDSFTAFF.

CDR3 DNA: TGTGCCAGCAGCTTAGGGCGGGGTCCGAGCAATCAGCCCCAGCATTTT. Its translation: CASSLGRGPSNQPQHF. The chain links TRBV7-9 to TRBJ1-5; D is undetermined. The germline V and J ends were trimmed by 1 base and 1 base, with 11 bases remaining between them. The germline CDR1 and CDR2 sequences are SEHNR and FQNEAQ (reference sequence). The CDR3 spans 16 residues.

This chain connects TRBV4-3 to TRBJ1-2, with D possibly matching TRBD1 (5 bases). CDR1 and CDR2 from the germline V gene are LGHNA and YSLEER. V was clipped by 4 bases and J by 8 bases, with 14 bases between them. The CDR3 length is 13 residues. Here the CDR3 reads CASSLAGEYGYTF. The CDR3 DNA follows: TGCGCCAGCAGCCTCGCGGGGGAATACGGCTACACCTTC.

The CDR3 sequence is CASSLTSGGAFF. The DNA for the CDR3 is TGTGCCAGCAGTTTAACTAGCGGGGGGGCCTTCTTC. The genes are TRBV28 and TRBJ2-1; TRBD2 agrees at 13 bases. This CDR3 has 12 amino acids. The ends lost 2 bases at V and 16 bases at J; junction bases unmatched: 2. Germline-derived CDR1 and CDR2 are MDHEN and SYDVKM.

This sequence joins TRBV19 and TRBJ2-2; 8 bases align to TRBD2. There are 16 residues in the CDR3. V was pared by 3 bases and J by 5 bases, with 8 bases of the junction left unmatched. CDR1 LNHDA and CDR2 SQIVND come from the germline V gene (reference sequence). The chain's CDR3 is CASSITGGPPTGELFF. Written as DNA, the CDR3 is TGTGCCAGTAGTATTACGGGGGGGCCACCAACCGGGGAGCTGTTTTTT. The full variable domain, its missing parts supplied by reference TRBV19 and TRBJ2-2, is DGGITQSPKYLFRKEGQNVTLSCEQNLNHDAMYWYRQDPGQGLRLIYYSQIVNDFQKGDIAEGYSVSREKKESFPLTVTSAQKNPTAFYLCASSITGGPPTGELFFGEGSRLTVL.

The chain links TRBV6-1 to TRBJ2-7; D uncertain. Trimming took off 2 bases at V and 2 bases at J, with 10 bases between the two ends. The CDR3 spans 14 residues. Looked up from germline, CDR1 is MNHNS and CDR2 is SASEGT. In DNA, the CDR3 is TGTGCCAGCAGTGAAATCGACATCACCTACGAGCAGTACGTC. This codes for CASSEIDITYEQYV.

The chain employs TRBV29-1 and TRBJ2-1; D is unresolved. This CDR3 is built from 12 residues. V gave up 4 bases and J gave up 2 bases, with 6 bases separating them. CDR1 and CDR2 (germline): SQVTM, ANQGSEA. The CDR3 is CSVGSPYNEQFF. CDR3 in DNA: TGCAGCGTTGGCAGTCCCTACAATGAGCAGTTCTTC.

This chain links TRBV4-3 with TRBJ2-2, with 15 bases identical to TRBD2. The CDR3 totals 18 residues. The ends lost 1 base at V and 3 bases at J; junction bases unmatched: 3. Germline CDR1 is LGHNA and CDR2 is YSLEER. The CDR3 reads CASSQGTSGGAHTGELFF. The CDR3 DNA reads as TGCGCCAGCAGCCAAGGGACTAGCGGGGGGGCGCACACCGGGGAGCTGTTTTTT.

The count of this clone is one. The genes are TRBV7-2 and TRBJ2-5, with D possibly TRBD2 on 6 matching bases. Trimming removed 10 bases from V and 7 bases from J, with 16 bases in between. CDR3 length: 12 residues. Germline V lookup: CDR1 SGHTA, CDR2 FQGNSA. The CDR3 nucleotides read TGTGCCACCAGTGGGACTCCAAGGACCCAGTACTTC. Translated, it gives CATSGTPRTQYF.

This clone has only one observation. This chain joins TRBV18 and TRBJ1-5, with D hard to call. Between the trimmed V and J ends, which lost 4 bases and 0 bases, there was a span of 10 bases. The CDR3 consists of 15 residues. Germline CDR1 KGHSH, CDR2 LQKENI. The CDR3 loop reads CASSRSEGSNQPQHF. CDR3 sequence (DNA): TGTGCCAGCTCACGCTCAGAGGGTAGCAATCAGCCCCAGCATTTT. Complete variable domain (other parts from reference TRBV18 and TRBJ1-5): NAGVMQNPRHLVRRRGQEARLRCSPMKGHSHVYWYRQLPEEGLKFMVYLQKENIIDESGMPKERFSAEFPKEGPSILRIQQVVRGDSAAYFCASSRSEGSNQPQHFGDGTRLSIL.

V gene TRBV7-2 combines with J gene TRBJ2-1; 9 bases agree with TRBD2. The CDR3 sequence is 17 residues long. The junction had 6 bases not matched to a gene; V was cut back by 0 bases and J by 3 bases. Germline V gives CDR1 SGHTA, CDR2 FQGNSA. The DNA of the CDR3 is TGTGCCAGCAGCTTAGCAAGTGGGACTAGCTACTACAATGAGCAGTTCTTC. Translated, it gives CASSLASGTSYYNEQFF.

The rearrangement uses TRBV6-5 and TRBJ2-1, with D possibly TRBD2 on 6 matching bases. The CDR3 extends over 14 amino acids. V was pared by 5 bases and J by 6 bases, with 14 bases between. Germline CDR1 MNHEY, CDR2 SVGAGI. The CDR3, as DNA: TGTGCCAGCAGTACGGCGTCCGGGGGCAATGAGCAGTTCTTC. This translates into CASSTASGGNEQFF.

The V call is TRBV28, the J call TRBJ1-1; D might be TRBD1 (5 bases). Germline lookup yields CDR1 MDHEN and CDR2 SYDVKM. The CDR3 loop spans 12 amino acids. V was clipped by 7 bases and J by 8 bases, with 14 bases between them. The CDR3 DNA follows: TGTGCCAGCACCCCCGCAGGGCCAGAAGCTTTCTTT. This codes for CASTPAGPEAFF.

The J gene is TRBJ1-1, the V gene TRBV6-1; D is ambiguous. Germline CDR1 and CDR2: MNHNS and SASEGT. The length of the CDR3 is 13 residues. The V end lost 1 base, the J end lost 2 bases, and 5 bases lay between the germline ends. CDR3 sequence (DNA): TGTGCCAGCAGTGAAGGTATTAACACTGAAGCTTTCTTT. Translating gives CASSEGINTEAFF.

The chain recombines TRBV11-2 with TRBJ1-3; D possibly corresponds to TRBD1 (5 bases). Trimming stripped 2 bases from V and 2 bases from J, with 19 bases between. The CDR3 runs 18 residues. Germline CDR1 and CDR2: SGHAT and FQNNGV. CDR3 in amino acids: CASSLRQLPTRTGNTIYF. DNA of the CDR3: TGTGCCAGCAGCTTAAGACAGCTCCCTACGAGGACTGGAAACACCATATATTTT.